This T cell receptor beta chain comes out of a study of PD-L1 blockade in urothelial cancer. Across the study: Patients, treated from about 2014 onward, received atezolizumab 1,200 mg intravenously every 3 weeks. Patients' prior chemotherapy regimens numbered 0 to 3. T cells numbered a median of about 150,000 in the blood samples. Male sex and bladder-origin urothelial cancer characterized twenty-five of the 29 patients.

Time point meaning: pretreatment peripheral blood. The protocol was immunoSEQ multiplex PCR, while the TCRdb copy is restricted to in-frame clones and leaves out a portion. Here the sample spans around 130,000 clones, roughly 83% being singletons. V dropped 2 bases and J dropped 2; count of bases not matched to a gene: 8. In germline, CDR1 is SGHRS, CDR2 YFSETQ. CDR3 length: 16 amino acids. This chain links TRBV5-1 with TRBJ2-3; 7 bases are a match to TRBD2. The TCR originated in a man aged 45-65 years with urothelial cancer. The sequencing used PBMCs, collected around atezolizumab (anti-PD-L1) treatment. As DNA, the CDR3 is TGCGCCAGCAGCTTCCGGAGCGGGGCGATCACAGATACGCAGTATTTT. This codes for CASSFRSGAITDTQYF.